A selection of T cell receptor beta chains follows, all from one sample in a study of control samples from healthy donors and cancer patients. Clones were read by immunoSEQ multiplex PCR, and TCRdb kept only the in-frame ones, dropping some. This sample carries about 100,000 clones, roughly 90% of them seen once, and the ten largest clones take approximately 20%. The sequencing sample was made of blood. The receptors derive from a woman aged 45 to 65 in good health. The CDR3 runs from the conserved cysteine through the conserved F or W. The D gene is left open where the match is weak. Clone size is not always given. Where it is, it says once, few, many or a class for expanded clones.

size	V	J	D	CDR3	DNA
.	TRBV30	TRBJ2-5	.	CAWSVLSKETQYF	TGTGCCTGGAGTGTACTTAGTAAAGAGACCCAGTACTTC
.	TRBV19	TRBJ2-7	.	CASSIGTYEQYF	TGTGCCAGTAGTATCGGGACCTACGAGCAGTACTTC
.	TRBV28	TRBJ1-2	.	CASTPGRAWGYGYTF	TGTGCCAGCACCCCAGGCAGGGCCTGGGGCTATGGCTACACCTTC
.	TRBV6-5	TRBJ2-5	TRBD2	CASRKTSGGSQTQYF	TGTGCCAGCAGGAAGACTAGCGGGGGGTCACAGACCCAGTACTTC
.	TRBV9	TRBJ1-3	.	CASSVDHTPGNTIYF	TGTGCCAGCAGCGTAGACCATACGCCTGGAAACACCATATATTTT
.	TRBV5-4	TRBJ2-5	.	CATRDGVRETQYF	TGTGCCACCAGGGACGGGGTCCGGGAGACCCAGTACTTC
few	TRBV7-3	TRBJ2-1	TRBD2	CASSLRGGSSYNEQFF	TGTGCCAGCAGCTTACGGGGCGGGAGCTCCTACAATGAGCAGTTCTTC
.	TRBV10-3	TRBJ2-3	.	CAIRDSAITDTQYF	TGTGCCATCAGGGACTCAGCGATCACAGATACGCAGTATTTT
.	TRBV25-1	TRBJ2-6	TRBD1	CASSGQGLYSGANVLTF	TGTGCCAGCTCCGGACAGGGCCTTTACTCTGGGGCCAACGTCCTGACTTTC
few	TRBV4-3	TRBJ2-1	TRBD2	CASSQDPAGAYNEQFF	TGCGCCAGCAGCCAAGATCCAGCGGGAGCATACAATGAGCAGTTCTTC
.	TRBV29-1	TRBJ2-5	.	CSVELGDGETQYF	TGCAGCGTTGAATTGGGGGACGGAGAGACCCAGTACTTC
.	TRBV9	TRBJ1-1	.	CASSVASHGYTEAFF	TGTGCCAGCAGCGTAGCGTCCCACGGGTACACTGAAGCTTTCTTT
.	TRBV19	TRBJ1-4	TRBD1	CASSSNRGTNEKLFF	TGTGCCAGTAGTTCGAACAGGGGAACTAATGAAAAACTGTTTTTT
.	TRBV24-1	TRBJ2-3	TRBD2	CATSSPSGRTDTQYF	TGTGCCACCAGTTCGCCTAGCGGGCGCACAGATACGCAGTATTTT
once	TRBV7-2	TRBJ2-2	TRBD2	CASSLAGTSDTGELFF	TGTGCCAGCAGCTTAGCCGGGACTAGCGACACCGGGGAGCTGTTTTTT
.	TRBV7-8	TRBJ1-5	.	CASSELGQPQHF	TGTGCCAGCAGTGAATTGGGTCAGCCCCAGCATTTT
.	TRBV30	TRBJ2-7	TRBD1	CAWSRDRDHEQYF	TGTGCCTGGAGTCGGGACAGGGATCACGAGCAGTACTTC
.	TRBV7-2	TRBJ2-1	TRBD2	CASSLAIASGRDNEQFF	TGTGCCAGCAGCCTGGCGATTGCTAGCGGGAGGGACAATGAGCAGTTCTTC
.	TRBV6-5	TRBJ1-2	.	CASSYSKGTFYGYTF	TGTGCCAGCAGTTACTCGAAGGGGACCTTCTATGGCTACACCTTC